This T cell receptor (beta chain) was sequenced in a study of Graves' ophthalmopathy and Graves' hyperthyroidism. Study-level points and caveats: Cross-validated, the 13-signature model showed 87.88%/81.08% sensitivity/specificity, and 80%/75% in the test set.

For repertoire sequencing, the TCR beta CDR3 regions were amplified from RNA transcripts. Second-round multiplex PCR came after a first-round RT-PCR that employed HTBI primers. TCRdb passed the multiplex PCR reads through MiXCR, listing each CDR3 protein once. The sample includes around 590,000 distinct CDR3 sequences, less than 45% of them seen just once. The length of the CDR3 is 12 residues. The V gene's germline CDR1 is SEHNR and CDR2 FQNEAQ (reference sequence). Trimming removed 6 bases from V and 6 bases from J, with 8 bases in between. Hyperthyroidism patients had new diagnoses, durations under 2 months, and ages of 18 to 65. Comments on this clonotype: Its target is not known.

Source material: peripheral blood or thyroid tissue (not recorded which). J is TRBJ2-2 and V is TRBV7-9; no firm D call. The receptor comes from an adult man with Graves' hyperthyroidism. CDR3 bases: TGTGCCAGCAGTTTATGGTCCGGGGAGCTGTTTTTT. Encoded protein: CASSLWSGELFF.